This T cell receptor (beta chain) was sequenced for a study of blood T cell repertoires in COVID-19. In the authors' workflow: Amplification from reference gene primers served as the basis for estimated nucleated cell counts. Clones were read by immunoSEQ multiplex PCR, and TCRdb kept only the in-frame ones, dropping some. That table furnishes V, J and clone size, whereas the DNA furnished D and trimming. The table lists approximately 260,000 clones, 80% to 85% of them singletons, with 3.4% in the top ten. Participant-reported clinical history was the basis for cohort assignment. This clone was detected only once. The V and J ends lost 3 bases and 6 bases, in that order; junction bases with no gene match: 6. CDR1 SGDLS and CDR2 YYNGEE come from the germline V gene. The CDR3 consists of 14 residues.

Sequences were obtained from PBMCs or T cells enriched from blood (not recorded which). V usage is TRBV9 and J usage is TRBJ1-3; 7 positions agree with TRBD1. The receptor was isolated from a man aged 45-60 years who had recovered from COVID-19. CDR3 amino acids: CASSARQGVNTIYF. As DNA, the CDR3 is TGTGCCAGCAGCGCCAGACAGGGAGTAAACACCATATATTTT. The variable domain in full, completed from reference TRBV9 and TRBJ1-3, reads DSGVTQTPKHLITATGQRVTLRCSPRSGDLSVYWYQQSLDQGLQFLIQYYNGEERAKGNILERFSAQQFPDLHSELNLSSLELGDSALYFCASSARQGVNTIYFGEGSWLTVV.